These 4 T cell receptor beta chains came from one sample sequenced in a study of T cell responses to AZD1222 COVID-19 vaccine (dated by TCRdb to the early 2020s). To prepare the library, the immunoSEQ multiplex PCR assay was applied. TCRdb limited this immuneACCESS table to in-frame rearrangements with V and J called. A share of clones is missing; checked studies link under half to unresolved V genes, and the rest is unexplained. The sample profile shows 150,000 to 160,000 clones; around nine tenths of them were found once. The top ten clones comprise approximately 17% of the sample. The sample's time point label, decoded: baseline before first vaccination. The sequences come from peripheral blood, collected on day 0 of AZD1222 vaccination. The source is an adult in good health.

This clone was found once. The chain links TRBV4-3 to TRBJ1-1, with 7 nucleotides matching TRBD1. The CDR3 has 16 residues. Unmatched junction bases numbered 5, after V lost 0 bases and J lost 1 base. The germline V gene encodes CDR1 LGHNA and CDR2 YSLEER. The CDR3: CASSQDFRQGNTEAFF. The CDR3 DNA is TGCGCCAGCAGCCAAGATTTTCGACAGGGGAACACTGAAGCTTTCTTT.

This chain joins TRBV11-3 and TRBJ2-2; D remains ambiguous. The CDR3 extends over 12 amino acids. Germline CDR1 and CDR2: SGHNT and YENEEA. Trimming removed 1 base from V and 7 bases from J, with 4 bases in between. In DNA form, the CDR3 reads TGTGCCAGCAGCTTAGTAGGCGGGGAGCTGTTTTTT. Translated, it gives CASSLVGGELFF.

This chain links TRBV27 with TRBJ1-1, with D perhaps TRBD1 (5 bases). CDR3 size: 13 residues. The germline gives CDR1 MNHEY, CDR2 SMNVEV (reference sequence). The ends were cut back, 7 bases at V and 5 bases at J, with 14 bases in the middle. The CDR3 protein is CASTLTRGTEAFF. The CDR3 nucleotides read TGTGCCAGCACCCTTACTCGGGGGACTGAAGCTTTCTTT.

The chain uses TRBV19 and TRBJ2-5; D remains ambiguous. The CDR3 is 11 amino acids. V lost 9 bases and J 5 bases, leaving 10 bases between the germline ends. Germline CDR1 is LNHDA and CDR2 is SQIVND (reference sequence). The CDR3 DNA sequence: TGTGCCAGCGCGAGTGCCGAGACCCAGTACTTC. Translation: CASASAETQYF.